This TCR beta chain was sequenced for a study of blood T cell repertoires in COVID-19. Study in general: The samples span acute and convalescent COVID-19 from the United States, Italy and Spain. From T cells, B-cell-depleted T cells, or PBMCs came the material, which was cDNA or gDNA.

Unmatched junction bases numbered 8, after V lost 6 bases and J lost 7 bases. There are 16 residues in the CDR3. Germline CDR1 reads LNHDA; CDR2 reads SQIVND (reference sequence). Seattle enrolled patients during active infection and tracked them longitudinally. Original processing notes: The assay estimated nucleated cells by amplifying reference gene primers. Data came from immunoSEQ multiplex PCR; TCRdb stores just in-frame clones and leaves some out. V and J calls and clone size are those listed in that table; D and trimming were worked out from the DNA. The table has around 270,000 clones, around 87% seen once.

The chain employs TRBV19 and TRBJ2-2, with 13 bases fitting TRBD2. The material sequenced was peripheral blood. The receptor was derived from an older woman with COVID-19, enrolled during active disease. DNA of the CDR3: TGTGCCAGTAGACTACTAGCGGGAGGGCTTGACGGGGAGCTGTTTTTT. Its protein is CASRLLAGGLDGELFF.